These 22 T cell receptor beta chains were sequenced from one sample in a study of regulatory T cells in long-lasting Graves disease (dated by TCRdb to about 2021). Sample time point, as interpreted from the label and publication: newly diagnosed GD, antithyroid drugs for less than 3 months. For both TCR sequencing and RNA sequencing, RNA was extracted from PBMCs using TRIzol. Receptors were amplified or captured by multiplex PCR. Sequencing took place on an Illumina HiSeq 4000. To build TCR beta libraries, CDR3 regions were amplified by Arm-PCR using iRepertoire HTBI primers. TCRdb redid the processing of the public reads, applying fastp at Q25 and MiXCR, and retained in-frame beta chains. All rows with the same CDR3 protein become a single entry with the most common DNA and genes. This sample gives under 800,000 distinct CDR3 sequences in total; 16% of them show up just once. Together, the top ten hold more than 15% of the sample.

These same records also appear under a second study, on T cells in Graves' hyperthyroidism and ophthalmopathy.

The material was peripheral blood mononuclear cells (PBMCs), obtained at new diagnosis, from a patient treated with antithyroid drugs. Source of these receptors: a woman aged 25 to 39 with Graves disease. Donor details come from another sample of the same person, matched by shared clones.

The chain joins TRBV3-1 to TRBJ2-1; 9 nucleotides match TRBD2. CDR1 LGHDT and CDR2 YNNKEL come from the germline V gene (reference sequence). Trimming at V came to 4 bases and at J to 9 bases, leaving 10 bases not matched to a gene. CDR3 size: 15 residues. In DNA form, the CDR3 reads TGTGCCAGCAGCCTCCTCGGCGGGAGGGTGAGTGAGCAGTTCTTC. This encodes CASSLLGGRVSEQFF.

There are many counts of this clonotype. The chain uses TRBV28 and TRBJ2-5; no reliable D call. Trimming left V 8 bases short and J 5 bases short, with 9 bases between. Germline CDR1 and CDR2: MDHEN and SYDVKM. The CDR3 consists of 11 residues. CDR3 DNA: TGTGCCAGCTGTCGATGGGAGACCCAGTACTTC. This gives the protein CASCRWETQYF.

The chain recombines TRBV5-1 with TRBJ2-1; no reliable D call. CDR3 length: 13 amino acids. Germline CDR1 and CDR2: SGHRS and YFSETQ. Trimming took off 5 bases at V and 1 base at J, with 7 bases between the two ends. As DNA, the CDR3 is TGCGCCAGCAGGGAATTATCCTACAATGAGCAGTTCTTC. It translates to CASRELSYNEQFF.

This clonotype was seen repeatedly, ten times or more. The V and J genes are TRBV28 and TRBJ2-5; D is unresolved. The CDR3 consists of 11 residues. V gave up 4 bases and J gave up 5 bases, with 5 bases separating them. The V gene's germline CDR1 is MDHEN and CDR2 SYDVKM. CDR3 residues: CASSSMETQYF. For the CDR3, the DNA is TGTGCCAGCAGTTCTATGGAGACCCAGTACTTC.

This clonotype was seen a handful of times. CDR3 DNA: TGTGCCAGTAGTATCCTAGCGGGAGGGCCCGGGGAGCTGTTTTTT. Translating gives CASSILAGGPGELFF. This rearrangement joins TRBV19 to TRBJ2-2; 12 bases map to TRBD2. The V gene end was trimmed by 3 bases and the J gene end by 6 bases; junction bases not matched to a gene: 2. Germline V lookup: CDR1 LNHDA, CDR2 SQIVND (reference sequence). The CDR3 is 15 amino acids.

This clonotype was counted many times. The V and J genes are TRBV12-3 or TRBV12-4 and TRBJ1-2; TRBD1 is a possible D gene (6 bases). Trimming removed 7 bases at V and 4 bases at J, with 10 bases between. The CDR3 totals 12 residues. CDR3 loop: CASTGALYGYTF. The CDR3, as DNA: TGTGCCAGCACAGGGGCCCTCTATGGCTACACCTTC.

This clonotype was seen more than once but under ten times. The chain employs TRBV7-9 and TRBJ2-3; a possible D gene is TRBD1 (5 bases). CDR1 is SEHNR, CDR2 FQNEAQ, per germline (reference sequence). The CDR3 loop spans 14 amino acids. Deletions cut 4 bases from V and 7 bases from J, with 15 bases between. The CDR3 protein is CASSSPFRGNTQYF. The CDR3 coding sequence is TGTGCCAGCAGCTCCCCCTTTAGGGGAAATACGCAGTATTTT.

This clonotype showed up many times. The rearrangement joins TRBV3-1 to TRBJ1-1; D gene unclear. CDR3 length: 15 amino acids. V dropped 4 bases and J dropped 6 bases, with 18 bases sitting between them. The germline V gene has CDR1 LGHDT and CDR2 YNNKEL (reference sequence). This CDR3 reads CASSLRGGGNAEAFF. The CDR3 coding sequence is TGTGCCAGCAGCCTCCGGGGAGGTGGAAACGCTGAAGCTTTCTTT.

CDR3 sequence reads: CSARDNREQMNTEAFF. The CDR3 nucleotides read TGCAGTGCTAGAGACAACAGGGAGCAAATGAACACTGAAGCTTTCTTT. This chain uses TRBV20-1 with TRBJ1-1; D perhaps matches TRBD1 (6 bases). Germline-derived CDR1 and CDR2 are DFQATT and SNEGSKA (reference sequence). With 0 bases removed from V and 0 bases from J, the gap between germline ends came to 14 bases. The CDR3 contains 16 residues.

This clonotype was picked up many times. V is TRBV6-1 and J is TRBJ2-7, with a weak D call TRBD2 (7 bases). From germline, CDR1 is MNHNS and CDR2 SASEGT. Trimming removed 7 bases at V and 5 bases at J, with 18 bases between. CDR3 size: 14 residues. The CDR3 loop reads CASTQRGGVHEQYF. CDR3 sequence (DNA): TGTGCCAGCACCCAAAGGGGGGGGGTCCACGAGCAGTACTTC.

This clonotype was seen at least ten times. J is TRBJ2-7 and V is TRBV20-1; no clear D. Trimming pared 6 bases from V and 3 bases from J, leaving 12 bases between. CDR1 is DFQATT and CDR2 is SNEGSKA in the germline V gene (reference sequence). The CDR3 length is 12 residues. CDR3 bases: TGCAGTGCCAAGTCCAGTAACTACGAGCAGTACTTC. As protein: CSAKSSNYEQYF.

There are a few counts of this clonotype. This chain joins TRBV3-1 and TRBJ2-7, with TRBD2 as a possible D gene (5 bases). The V end was cut by 1 base, the J end by 6 bases, with 13 bases between. The germline V gene has CDR1 LGHDT and CDR2 YNNKEL (reference sequence). The CDR3 consists of 14 residues. The DNA for the CDR3 is TGTGCCAGCAGCCAAGTAGCGAATCCGTCCGAGCAGTACTTC. Translating gives CASSQVANPSEQYF.

Many counts were recorded for this clonotype. Germline is not matched at one junction end, which may reflect a read error. This chain joins TRBV6-1 and TRBJ1-1, with D possibly being TRBD1 (5 bases). CDR1 and CDR2 (germline): MNHNS, SASEGT. CDR3 length equals 14 residues. This CDR3 is CASRGKGPNSEAFF. CDR3 DNA sequence: TGTGCCAGCAGGGGGAAGGGGCCGAACTCTGAAGCTTTCTTT.

The chain couples TRBV20-1 to TRBJ1-5, with 9 bases matching TRBD1. The junction had 10 bases not matched to a gene; V was cut back by 1 base and J by 9 bases. This CDR3 is 15 amino acids long. CDR1 DFQATT and CDR2 SNEGSKA come from the germline V gene (reference sequence). CDR3 protein: CSARGAGTGFGPQHF. CDR3 nucleotide sequence: TGCAGTGCTAGAGGGGCCGGGACAGGGTTTGGGCCCCAGCATTTT.

The sample holds many counts of this clonotype. The chain uses TRBV6-1 and TRBJ2-7; 8 bases are a match to TRBD1. The CDR3 spans 15 residues. Per the germline V gene, CDR1 is MNHNS and CDR2 is SASEGT. V lost 6 bases and J lost 3; bases outside the gene matches: 10. The CDR3 sequence: CASRTGTGVFYEQYF. The CDR3 DNA is TGTGCCAGCAGGACTGGGACAGGAGTATTCTACGAGCAGTACTTC.

J is TRBJ1-5 and V is TRBV5-6; TRBD1 matches 12 bases. Germline V lookup: CDR1 SGHDT, CDR2 YYEEEE. The CDR3 contains 15 residues. Unmatched junction bases numbered 4, after V lost 3 bases and J lost 6 bases. This CDR3 reads CASSWGQGATQPQHF. The CDR3 coding sequence is TGTGCCAGCAGCTGGGGACAGGGGGCGACTCAGCCCCAGCATTTT.

The genes are TRBV6-2 or TRBV6-3 and TRBJ2-1, with 14 bases identical to TRBD2. V lost 4 bases and J lost 11; bases outside the gene matches: 4. This CDR3 spans 14 amino acids. Germline V gene sequence: CDR1 MNHEY, CDR2 SVGEGT. The CDR3 reads CASSLGTSGSQQFF. Written as DNA, the CDR3 is TGTGCCAGCAGTTTGGGGACTAGCGGGAGCCAGCAGTTCTTC.

This clonotype appeared a few times. The V and J genes are TRBV15 and TRBJ1-5, with a weak D call TRBD1 (6 bases). CDR1 and CDR2 (germline): LNHNV, YYDKDF (reference sequence). The CDR3 extends over 15 amino acids. Between the trimmed V and J ends, which lost 1 base and 5 bases, there was a span of 12 bases. CDR3 in DNA: TGTGCCACCAGCAGAGTGCAGGGGTTCGATCAGCCCCAGCATTTT. Translated, it gives CATSRVQGFDQPQHF.

The V gene is TRBV18, the J gene TRBJ1-6; possible D gene TRBD1, 6 bases. This CDR3 has 15 amino acids. The germline V gene has CDR1 KGHSH and CDR2 LQKENI. V gave up 1 base and J gave up 9 bases, with 13 bases separating them. The CDR3 nucleotides read TGTGCCAGCTCACCACGCTCTGGGGGCAGTTCACCCCTCCACTTT. It yields the protein CASSPRSGGSSPLHF.

This clonotype was observed at least ten times. V is TRBV30 and J is TRBJ1-1; D is ambiguous. The germline V gene encodes CDR1 GTSNPN and CDR2 SVGIG (reference sequence). V shed 0 bases and J shed 11 bases, with 16 bases lying between them. The CDR3 is 13 residues long. Here the CDR3 DNA reads TGTGCCTGGAGTGTACGGGTCGCAACGGGCGCTTTCTTT. Translating gives CAWSVRVATGAFF.

The rearrangement joins TRBV9 to TRBJ2-1, with a possible D match to TRBD2 (6 bases). Trimming cost V 3 bases and J 0 bases, with 10 bases left between them. The germline V gene has CDR1 SGDLS and CDR2 YYNGEE. This CDR3 is built from 15 residues. CDR3 sequence reads: CASSGDGSSYNEQFF. For the CDR3, the DNA is TGTGCCAGCAGCGGAGACGGGAGCTCCTACAATGAGCAGTTCTTC.

There are many counts of this clonotype. The chain uses TRBV28 and TRBJ2-7; no definite D call. This CDR3 spans 15 amino acids. In germline, CDR1 is MDHEN, CDR2 SYDVKM. Trimming removed 6 bases at V and 5 bases at J, with 20 bases between. As DNA, the CDR3 is TGTGCCAGCAGCCCCGTAGATTCTGACGTCCACGAGCAGTACTTC. Its protein is CASSPVDSDVHEQYF.